These 19 T cell receptor beta chains share one sample of origin, sequenced in a study of regulatory T cells in long-lasting Graves disease. Arm-PCR with iRepertoire HTBI primers amplified the CDR3 regions for these TCR beta libraries. TCRdb itself ran the multiplex PCR reads through MiXCR, one entry per CDR3 protein. This sample carries about 240,000 distinct CDR3 sequences, just over 20% of them seen once, and the ten largest clones take around 14%. The time point here: newly diagnosed GD, antithyroid drugs for less than 3 months. The TCR library was prepared using RNA isolated from PBMCs. The sequenced sample was peripheral blood mononuclear cells (PBMCs), obtained at new diagnosis, from a patient treated with antithyroid drugs. Receptors originate from a female donor with Graves disease.

The genes are TRBV5-1 and TRBJ2-5; unclear D gene. Germline assignment: CDR1 SGHRS and CDR2 YFSETQ. The CDR3 is 15 residues long. Trimming shortened V by 0 bases and J by 4 bases, and 13 bases separated the two germline ends. The CDR3 DNA sequence: TGCGCCAGCAGCTTGGCCGGCCAAGGCGGAGAGACCCAGTACTTC. Residues: CASSLAGQGGETQYF.

This clonotype appeared many times. The V and J genes are TRBV3-1 and TRBJ1-4, with D uncertain. V lost 0 bases, J lost 1 base, and 3 bases lay in between. This CDR3 region has 14 residues. Germline CDR1 LGHDT, CDR2 YNNKEL (reference sequence). CDR3 bases: TGTGCCAGCAGCCAAGACCTAACTAATGAAAAACTGTTTTTT. Its translation is CASSQDLTNEKLFF.

This clonotype was seen a handful of times. The chain links TRBV29-1 to TRBJ2-2; TRBD1 aligns across 9 bases. Unmatched junction bases numbered 4, after V lost 4 bases and J lost 4 bases. Germline CDR1 and CDR2: SQVTM and ANQGSEA. This CDR3 is built from 14 residues. The CDR3 coding sequence is TGCAGCGTTGTGGACAGGGGAAGCACCGGGGAGCTGTTTTTT. Protein sequence: CSVVDRGSTGELFF.

The J gene is TRBJ1-5, the V gene TRBV28; tentatively, D is TRBD1 (5 bases). Trimming cost V 7 bases and J 9 bases, with 22 bases left between them. Looked up from germline, CDR1 is MDHEN and CDR2 is SYDVKM. The CDR3 totals 15 residues. CDR3 sequence (DNA): TGTGCCAGCACCAACCCAAGCCGGGGGGAAGGGCCCCAGCATTTT. As protein: CASTNPSRGEGPQHF.

The CDR3 coding sequence is TGTGCCATCAGTGACTCTTCCGGGACCTACGAGCAGTACTTC. Translation gives CAISDSSGTYEQYF. V and J are TRBV10-3 and TRBJ2-7; maybe TRBD2 (5 bases). V lost 3 bases and J lost 2, with 11 bases in between. The CDR3 consists of 14 residues. Germline V CDR1 and CDR2: ENHRY, SYGVKD.

This clonotype was recorded at least ten times. The V and J genes are TRBV6-1 and TRBJ1-1; D remains ambiguous. The germline gives CDR1 MNHNS, CDR2 SASEGT. Deletions cut 3 bases from V and 1 base from J, with 9 bases between. The CDR3 contains 14 residues. CDR3 coding DNA: TGTGCCAGCAGTGACGGACCCCCGAACACTGAAGCTTTCTTT. Translated, it gives CASSDGPPNTEAFF.

This clonotype was recorded at least ten times. J is TRBJ2-7 and V is TRBV2; D is unclear. Germline values: CDR1 SNHLY, CDR2 FYNNEI. V dropped 6 bases and J dropped 3 bases, with 9 bases sitting between them. The CDR3 loop spans 12 amino acids. The DNA of the CDR3 is TGTGCCAGCAGCTGGGTCCGCTACGAGCAGTACTTC. Its translation: CASSWVRYEQYF.

Only a few counts were recorded for this clonotype. The rearrangement links TRBV6-1 to TRBJ1-5, with 7 nucleotides matching TRBD1. This CDR3 comprises 16 residues. The trim removed 3 bases at V and 7 bases at J, leaving 12 bases unmatched. Per germline, CDR1 MNHNS and CDR2 SASEGT. As DNA, the CDR3 is TGTGCCAGCAGTGACGGTTTAGGACAGGTCTTGCAGCCCCAGCATTTT. This sequence encodes CASSDGLGQVLQPQHF.

This clonotype was counted at least ten times. The rearrangement joins TRBV29-1 to TRBJ2-3; weak D call: TRBD2 (7 bases). There are 14 residues in the CDR3. Germline V CDR1 and CDR2: SQVTM, ANQGSEA. V was clipped by 4 bases and J by 4 bases, with 15 bases between them. The CDR3 DNA sequence: TGCAGCGTTGTTCGACAGGCGGGGGCAGATACGCAGTATTTT. As protein: CSVVRQAGADTQYF.

Turning to this clonotype: A much larger clone differs by one base, so this may be a read error. The genes are TRBV7-2 and TRBJ2-2; 11 bases agree with TRBD1. The germline gives CDR1 SGHTA, CDR2 FQGNSA. Unmatched junction bases numbered 6, after V lost 4 bases and J lost 5 bases. This CDR3 spans 16 amino acids. CDR3 sequence (DNA): TGTGCCAGCAGCTCGTCGGACAGGGGGCGAACCGGGGAGCTGTTTTTT. As protein: CASSSSDRGRTGELFF.

Note on this clonotype: A far larger clone is only one base removed, so a read error is likely. The chain carries TRBV11-3 and TRBJ2-3, with 9 positions matching TRBD2. The DNA end is a closer match to TRBJ2-1, so the J assignment may be wrong. From germline, CDR1 is SGHNT and CDR2 YENEEA. The CDR3 is 15 amino acids. The CDR3, as DNA: TGTGCCAGCAAGCTAGAGACTAGCGGAGGGGCAATGCAGTTCTTC. Amino acid sequence: CASKLETSGGAMQFF.

This clonotype was observed many times. The chain employs TRBV5-6 and TRBJ2-1; the match to TRBD2 covers 10 bases. This CDR3 comprises 15 residues. The germline CDR1 and CDR2 sequences are SGHDT and YYEEEE. Trimming at V came to 6 bases and at J to 6 bases, leaving 9 bases not matched to a gene. CDR3 nucleotides: TGTGCCAGCACCATTTGGGCTAGCGGGAGCAATGAGCAGTTCTTC. Its protein is CASTIWASGSNEQFF.

In the case of this clonotype: The conserved closing phenylalanine or tryptophan is absent in this CDR3, likely reflecting a read error. The rearrangement joins TRBV27 to TRBJ2-2; D tentatively reads TRBD1 or TRBD2 (5 bases each). V was cut by 7 bases and J by 4 bases, with 19 bases left in between. CDR1 is MNHEY and CDR2 is SMNVEV in the germline V gene (reference sequence). This CDR3 is 16 amino acids long. CDR3 residues: CASTGAEDVGTGELFS. DNA for the CDR3: TGTGCCAGCACCGGGGCCGAGGACGTGGGCACCGGGGAGCTGTTTTCT.

This clonotype was picked up many times. The genes are TRBV2 and TRBJ1-5; D not certain. Germline CDR1 reads SNHLY; CDR2 reads FYNNEI. This CDR3 comprises 9 residues. Trimming took off 9 bases at V and 7 bases at J, with 4 bases between the two ends. The CDR3 coding sequence is TGTGCCAGTGGGCAGCCCCAGCATTTT. Translation: CASGQPQHF. Variable domain in full (rest from reference TRBV2 and TRBJ1-5): EPEVTQTPSHQVTQMGQEVILRCVPISNHLYFYWYRQILGQKVEFLVSFYNNEISEKSEIFDDQFSVERPDGSNFTLKIRSTKLEDSAMYFCASGQPQHFGDGTRLSIL.

The chain couples TRBV2 to TRBJ2-1; 10 bases line up with TRBD1. The CDR3 extends over 15 amino acids. Per the germline V gene, CDR1 is SNHLY and CDR2 is FYNNEI. The J segment lost 8 bases and the V segment lost 3 bases, leaving 7 bases of the junction unmatched. CDR3 protein: CASSDDRGRFDEQFF. The CDR3 bases are TGTGCCAGCAGTGACGACAGGGGGCGATTTGATGAGCAGTTCTTC.

Regarding this clonotype: This likely traces to a read error, being one base from a far larger clone. The J gene is TRBJ2-7, the V gene TRBV10-1; 13 bases are shared with TRBD2. The junction had 14 bases not matched to a gene; V was cut back by 2 bases and J by 7 bases. This CDR3 comprises 18 residues. Germline V CDR1 and CDR2: WNHNN, SYGVQD (reference sequence). In DNA form, the CDR3 reads TGCGCCAGCAGTGAGAGGGGTGGGACTAGCGGGACCCGGGATGAGCAGTACTTC. Protein product: CASSERGGTSGTRDEQYF.

The gene calls are TRBV6-2 or TRBV6-3 and TRBJ2-1; possibly TRBD1 or TRBD2 for D (5 bases each). This CDR3 has 16 amino acids. Germline CDR1 is MNHEY and CDR2 is SVGEGT. Trimming removed 0 bases from V and 5 bases from J, with 14 bases in between. CDR3: CASSYSGTPVDNEQFF. The CDR3 region has the DNA TGTGCCAGCAGTTACTCCGGGACCCCCGTGGACAATGAGCAGTTCTTC.

The sample holds many counts of this clonotype. V is TRBV6-5 and J is TRBJ1-5; D uncertain. CDR3 size: 13 residues. With 3 bases removed from V and 0 bases from J, the gap between germline ends came to 3 bases. CDR1 and CDR2 from the germline V gene are MNHEY and SVGAGI. In DNA form, the CDR3 reads TGTGCCAGCAGTTATAGTAGCAATCAGCCCCAGCATTTT. Translation: CASSYSSNQPQHF.

This clonotype was observed many times. CDR3 protein: CASSSAGGTSTDTQYF. In DNA form, the CDR3 reads TGTGCCAGCAGCTCCGCAGGGGGGACTAGCACAGATACGCAGTATTTT. The chain carries TRBV7-2 and TRBJ2-3; weak D call: TRBD1 (7 bases). The V gene lost 4 bases and the J gene lost 0 bases, with 14 bases spanning the gap. Per the germline V gene, CDR1 is SGHTA and CDR2 is FQGNSA. The CDR3 contains 16 residues. Full variable domain (remainder filled in from reference TRBV7-2 and TRBJ2-3): GAGVSQSPSNKVTEKGKDVELRCDPISGHTALYWYRQSLGQGLEFLIYFQGNSAPDKSGLPSDRFSAERTGGSVSTLTIQRTQQEDSAVYLCASSSAGGTSTDTQYFGPGTRLTVL.